These T cell receptor beta chains were read from a single sample in a study of blood T cell repertoires in COVID-19. Assay used: immunoSEQ multiplex PCR; TCRdb lists only in-frame clones, some missing. The table includes about 100,000 clones, over 75% detected once. The sequenced sample consisted of peripheral blood. The receptors stem from a human donor in a cohort sampled during active COVID-19. CDR3s include the opening cysteine and the closing phenylalanine or tryptophan. Each record gives: V gene, J gene, clone size, D gene, CDR3 DNA, CDR3 protein. A D gene is named only where the DNA matches it firmly. Expanded clones get a size class; other rows say once, few or many, or leave the size out.

TRBV19	TRBJ2-7	-	TRBD2	TGTGCCAGTAGGGAGCGGGGGGTCTCCTCGGAGCAGTACTTC	CASRERGVSSEQYF
TRBV5-1	TRBJ2-7	-	-	TGCGCCAGCAGCCAAAACCCTGACTTCTCCTACGAGCAGTACTTC	CASSQNPDFSYEQYF
TRBV28	TRBJ2-7	-	TRBD1	TGTGCCAGCAGTTCGACCGGGACAGGGGCCTACGAGCAGTACTTC	CASSSTGTGAYEQYF
TRBV10-1	TRBJ2-7	-	-	TGCGCCAGCAGTGAGTCCCAGGTTTTCTACGAGCAGTACTTC	CASSESQVFYEQYF
TRBV7-6	TRBJ2-5	few	-	TGTGCCAGCAGCCTAAGGACAGATTACCAAGAGACCCAGTACTTC	CASSLRTDYQETQYF
TRBV10-3	TRBJ1-1	-	TRBD1	TGTGCCATCAGGGGGGGACAGGGGTTGTTGATGAACACTGAAGCTTTCTTT	CAIRGGQGLLMNTEAFF
TRBV19	TRBJ1-5	-	TRBD1	TGTGCCAGTAGTATGACAGGGGCTCAGCCCCAGCATTTT	CASSMTGAQPQHF
TRBV29-1	TRBJ2-3	-	-	TGCAGCGTTGAGACACAGTGGGCTAGCATCACAGATACGCAGTATTTT	CSVETQWASITDTQYF
TRBV19	TRBJ2-7	-	TRBD1	TGTGCCAGTAGTATTCCGGGACAGGGGAACGAGCAGTACTTC	CASSIPGQGNEQYF
TRBV5-4	TRBJ2-1	-	TRBD2	TGTGCCAGCAGTTTGGAAACTAGCGTCAAGTTCTTC	CASSLETSVKFF
TRBV18	TRBJ2-3	few	-	TGTGCCAGCTCACCCGGGGGACAGACGTGGGATACGCAGTATTTT	CASSPGGQTWDTQYF
TRBV28	TRBJ1-5	-	-	TGTGCCAGCAGTTTCCACTCGACAGCGAGCAATCAGCCCCAGCATTTT	CASSFHSTASNQPQHF
TRBV5-1	TRBJ2-2	-	TRBD2	TGCGCCAGCAGCCGAGGACTAGCGGGAGAGAACACCGGGGAGCTGTTTTTT	CASSRGLAGENTGELFF
TRBV18	TRBJ2-7	once	TRBD1	TGTGCCAGCTCACCACCTTCCGGGACAGGGGCTTACGAGCAGTACTTC	CASSPPSGTGAYEQYF
TRBV5-6	TRBJ1-6	-	-	TGTGCCAGCAGCTTGGGTGTCAGTTCACCCCTCCACTTT	CASSLGVSSPLHF
TRBV10-3	TRBJ2-7	-	-	TGTGCCATCAGGGAGACAGTTACCCACGAGCAGTACTTC	CAIRETVTHEQYF
TRBV3-1/TRBV3-2	TRBJ2-7	-	-	TGTGCCAGCAGCCAACGGCGGCAGGAGCAGTACTTC	CASSQRRQEQYF
TRBV19	TRBJ1-2	-	TRBD1	TGTGCCAGTAGCCCCTCCGGGACAGGAAAAGAATACTATGGCTACACCTTC	CASSPSGTGKEYYGYTF
TRBV7-8	TRBJ2-1	few	-	TGTGCCAGCAGCTCCCTAGGGGCGGAGCAGTTCTTC	CASSSLGAEQFF
TRBV4-1	TRBJ1-5	-	TRBD1	TGCGCCAGCAGCCAGCCGAAGGACAGGGAGAATCAGCCCCAGCATTTT	CASSQPKDRENQPQHF
TRBV10-2	TRBJ2-1	once	TRBD2	TGCGCCAGCAGTAGCGCGACTAGCGGGAGGGGCGGGAATGAGCAGTTCTTC	CASSSATSGRGGNEQFF
TRBV27	TRBJ1-4	-	TRBD1	TGTGCCAGCAGTGCCTGGACAGGGGGCGAAGAAAAACTGTTTTTT	CASSAWTGGEEKLFF
TRBV2	TRBJ2-5	-	TRBD2	TGTGCCAGCAGTGTCCCCCTAGCGGGGACCGCGAGACAGAGGCCCACCCAGTACTTC	CASSVPLAGTARQRPTQYF
TRBV3-1/TRBV3-2	TRBJ2-3	-	TRBD2	TGTGCCAGCAGCCAAGATAGCGGGGGGGGGACCAATACGCAGTATTTT	CASSQDSGGGTNTQYF
TRBV19	TRBJ1-5	-	TRBD1	TGTGCCAGTAGTCGACAGGGATTTAGCAATCAGCCCCAGCATTTT	CASSRQGFSNQPQHF
TRBV9	TRBJ2-7	-	TRBD1	TGTGCCAGCAGCGTAGCTCCAGGACAGGGAAGAAACGAGCAGTACTTC	CASSVAPGQGRNEQYF
TRBV2	TRBJ1-1	-	-	TGTGCCAGCAAGAGGGTTCAGAACACTGAAGCTTTCTTT	CASKRVQNTEAFF
TRBV5-1	TRBJ2-1	-	TRBD1	TGCGCCAGCAGCTGGACAGGATTAAGTCGTATGTACAATGAGCAGTTCTTC	CASSWTGLSRMYNEQFF
TRBV7-3	TRBJ2-1	-	-	TGTGCCAGCAGCCCAGTACAGGGTTACAATGAGCAGTTCTTC	CASSPVQGYNEQFF
TRBV28	TRBJ2-4	-	TRBD2	TGTGCCAGCAGCCATGCGGGGACTAGCGGGGGCGGAGACATTCAGTACTTC	CASSHAGTSGGGDIQYF
TRBV7-8	TRBJ1-1	once	-	TGTGCCAGCAGCTCGGCAGACACCAACACTGAAGCTTTCTTT	CASSSADTNTEAFF
TRBV15	TRBJ1-5	-	-	TGTGCCACCAGCAGAGGGACCACCACCAGGGGTCCTCAGCCCCAGCATTTT	CATSRGTTTRGPQPQHF
TRBV11-3	TRBJ2-7	-	TRBD1	TGTGCCAGCAGGCCCAGACAGGGGCCCCCTGCATACGAGCAGTACTTC	CASRPRQGPPAYEQYF